This TCR beta chain originates from a study of blood T cell repertoires in COVID-19. Study-level information: The samples span acute and convalescent COVID-19 from the United States, Italy and Spain.

The protocol was immunoSEQ multiplex PCR, while the TCRdb copy is restricted to in-frame clones and leaves out a portion. The sample lists 130,000 or so clones, around three quarters seen once, with approximately 16% in the top ten. Germline V gives CDR1 GTSNPN, CDR2 SVGIG (reference sequence). V shed 4 bases and J 3 bases; nucleotides not matched to a gene: 5. The CDR3 spans 14 residues. This rearrangement joins TRBV30 to TRBJ2-5; TRBD1 agrees at 10 bases. Sequenced: peripheral blood. The receptor was derived from a man aged 45 to 65 with acute or convalescent COVID-19. CDR3 DNA: TGTGCCTGGAAACCCGGGACAGGGGAAGAGACCCAGTACTTC. Translation gives CAWKPGTGEETQYF.